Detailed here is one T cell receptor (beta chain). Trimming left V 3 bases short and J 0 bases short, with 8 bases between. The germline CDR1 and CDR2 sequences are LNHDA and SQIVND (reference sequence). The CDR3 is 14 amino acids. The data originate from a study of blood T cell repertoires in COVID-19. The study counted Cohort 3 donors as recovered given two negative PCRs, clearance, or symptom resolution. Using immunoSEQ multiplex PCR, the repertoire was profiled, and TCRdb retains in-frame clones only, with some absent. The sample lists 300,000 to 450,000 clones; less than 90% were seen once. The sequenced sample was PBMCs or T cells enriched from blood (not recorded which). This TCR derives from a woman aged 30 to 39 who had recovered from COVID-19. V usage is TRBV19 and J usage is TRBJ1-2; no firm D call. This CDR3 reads CASSIWQANYGYTF. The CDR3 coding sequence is TGTGCCAGTAGTATCTGGCAGGCTAACTATGGCTACACCTTC.